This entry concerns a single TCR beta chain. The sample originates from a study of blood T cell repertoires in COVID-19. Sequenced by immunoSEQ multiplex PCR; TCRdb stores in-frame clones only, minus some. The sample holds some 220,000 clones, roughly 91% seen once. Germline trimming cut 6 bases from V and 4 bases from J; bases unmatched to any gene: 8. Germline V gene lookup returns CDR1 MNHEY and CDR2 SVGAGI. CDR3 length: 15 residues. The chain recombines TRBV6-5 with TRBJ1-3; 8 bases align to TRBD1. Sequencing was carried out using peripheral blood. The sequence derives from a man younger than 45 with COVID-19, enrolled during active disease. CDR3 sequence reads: CASSAGTGGGNTIYF. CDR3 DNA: TGTGCCAGCAGCGCAGGGACAGGCGGGGGAAACACCATATATTTT.